Given below is one T cell receptor beta chain in context. Its antigen is currently unknown. This entry comes from a study of pediatric ulcerative colitis. Study-level results: A couple of patients had blood samples with substantially reduced template counts. Blood-rectal clonal overlap within each person was significantly higher in ulcerative colitis patients than controls.

The survey-level immunoSEQ assay was used. Using immunoSEQ multiplex PCR, the repertoire was profiled, and TCRdb retains in-frame clones only, with some absent. The table records 55,000 to 70,000 clones, about 90% of them present only once. Control subjects, colonoscoped for suspected IBD, had macroscopically and histologically normal endoscopy. Sequences were obtained from blood. This sequence originates from a boy aged 10-17 years who was a control in a study of pediatric ulcerative colitis.

In DNA, the CDR3 is TGTGCCAGCAGTAACCCCCCTAGCGAAGGTTCCTACGAGCAGTACTTC. Protein sequence: CASSNPPSEGSYEQYF. J is TRBJ2-7 and V is TRBV28, with D possibly TRBD2 on 6 matching bases. This CDR3 contains 16 residues. Between the trimmed V and J ends, which lost 5 bases and 1 base, there was a span of 18 bases. Germline CDR1 MDHEN, CDR2 SYDVKM.